This TCR beta chain was retrieved from a study of CXCR3-negative and CXCR3-positive naive CD8 T cells. Findings and limits, study-wide: CXCR3-positive naive cells carried more hydrophobic TRB CDR3s than CXCR3-negative ones.

Germline V lookup: CDR1 MDHEN, CDR2 SYDVKM. The CDR3 consists of 13 residues. As for this clonotype: Its antigen is still unknown.

TRB cDNA libraries were made by UMI-labeled 5' RACE. TCRdb reprocessed the 5' RACE reads and keeps a single row for each CDR3 protein, giving no DNA. The sample has approximately 26,000 distinct CDR3 sequences. Sequencing was carried out using naive CXCR3- CD8+ T cells from blood. The sample's subset: CD45RO-CCR7+CD27+CD95- naive CD8+ T cells lacking CXCR3 (TNR3-). This chain connects TRBV28 to TRBJ1-2; lacking DNA, the TRBD1 call made by TCRdb goes unchecked. The sequence was collected from a human donor in good health. Some clones in this sample may be carry-over from other donors' samples. The CDR3 region is CASSPPTVEGYTF.